The source of this T cell receptor (beta chain) is a study of cytomegalovirus exposure and HLA in healthy donors. Study findings and constraints: Association with HLA alleles at 0.05 false discovery rate was found for some 18,000 TCR beta sequences in a later analysis.

A multiplex PCR was run with 60 Vbeta primers and 13 Jbeta primers. The protocol was immunoSEQ multiplex PCR, while the TCRdb copy is restricted to in-frame clones and leaves out a portion. The sample has about 110,000 clones, roughly 80% seen once. Notes on this clone: Its antigen remains unidentified.

The specimen was PBMCs. This clonotype was sampled from a young man in good health and CMV-seronegative.

CDR3 nucleotide sequence: TGCAGTGCTAGAGATGGAGTGCCGGCTTTCTTT. Translating it yields CSARDGVPAFF. The chain has TRBV20-1 and TRBJ1-1; D not resolved. With 0 bases removed from V and 11 bases from J, the gap between germline ends came to 10 bases. The CDR3 is 11 residues long. CDR1 and CDR2 from the germline V gene are DFQATT and SNEGSKA (reference sequence).